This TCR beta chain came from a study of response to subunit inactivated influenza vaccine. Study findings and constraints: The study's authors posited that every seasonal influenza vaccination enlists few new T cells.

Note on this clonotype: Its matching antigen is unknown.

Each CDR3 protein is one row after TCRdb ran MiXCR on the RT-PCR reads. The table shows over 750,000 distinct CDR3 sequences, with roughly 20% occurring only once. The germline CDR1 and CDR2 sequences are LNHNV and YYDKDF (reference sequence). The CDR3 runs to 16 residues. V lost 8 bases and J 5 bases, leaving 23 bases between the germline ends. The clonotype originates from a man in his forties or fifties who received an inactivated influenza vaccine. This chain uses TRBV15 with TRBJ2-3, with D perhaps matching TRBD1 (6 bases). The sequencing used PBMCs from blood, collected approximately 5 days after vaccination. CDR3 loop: CATERVGTTKGDTQYF. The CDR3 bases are TGTGCCACCGAACGGGTCGGGACAACTAAGGGAGATACGCAGTATTTT.